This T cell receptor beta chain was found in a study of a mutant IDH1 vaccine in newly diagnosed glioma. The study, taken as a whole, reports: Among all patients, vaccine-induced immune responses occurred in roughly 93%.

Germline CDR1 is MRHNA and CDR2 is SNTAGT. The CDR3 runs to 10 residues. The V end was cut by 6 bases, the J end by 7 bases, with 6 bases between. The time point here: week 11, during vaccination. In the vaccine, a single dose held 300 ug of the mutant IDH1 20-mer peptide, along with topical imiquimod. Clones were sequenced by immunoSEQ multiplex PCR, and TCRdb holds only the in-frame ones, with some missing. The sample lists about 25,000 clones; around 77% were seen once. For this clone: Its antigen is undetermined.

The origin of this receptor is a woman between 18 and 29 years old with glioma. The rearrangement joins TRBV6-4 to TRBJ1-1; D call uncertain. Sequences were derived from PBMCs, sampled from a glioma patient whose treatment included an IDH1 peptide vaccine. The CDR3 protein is CASRDREAFF. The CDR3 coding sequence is TGTGCCAGCAGGGACCGTGAAGCTTTCTTT.